Sequencing of this T cell receptor beta chain was carried out in a study of T cells after yellow fever vaccination. Trimming removed 4 bases from V and 4 bases from J, with 11 bases in between. The germline CDR1 and CDR2 sequences are SGHRS and YFSETQ. The CDR3 is 13 amino acids. Each CDR3 protein gets one entry after TCRdb re-called the 5' RACE reads with MiXCR. The sample shows about 230,000 distinct CDR3 sequences, about 7% of them seen only once. This clonotype was counted ten times or more. The specimen comprised CD4+ T cells sorted from PBMCs, sampled on the day of the yellow fever booster vaccination. The chain employs TRBV5-1 and TRBJ1-2; the D is unclear. The receptor was derived from a man aged 25-40 years who received the YFV17D yellow fever vaccine. CDR3 in amino acids: CASSPEGPYGYTF. CDR3 DNA: TGCGCCAGCAGCCCGGAGGGTCCCTATGGCTACACCTTC.